The present entry profiles one TCR beta chain with its context. What it binds is not known. Sequencing was performed with immunoSEQ multiplex PCR; in TCRdb, only in-frame clones are kept and a portion is missing. The sample shows around 150,000 clones, approximately 90% of them seen only once. Per the germline V gene, CDR1 is SGHDT and CDR2 is YYEEEE. J was trimmed by 3 bases and V by 2 bases; bases with no gene match: 7. This CDR3 contains 16 residues. This entry belongs to a study of cytotoxic CD8 clonotypes in ibrutinib-treated CLL. Notes on the study in general: The study found public clonotypes uncommon, contracting or stable on treatment.

The source was PBMCs, collected at disease progression, from a patient treated with ibrutinib. The receptor was derived from a human donor with chronic lymphocytic leukemia. The chain joins TRBV5-6 to TRBJ2-2; TRBD2 agrees at 7 bases. CDR3 nucleotides: TGTGCCAGCAGCTTAGGACTAGAGATACACACCGGGGAGCTGTTTTTT. Amino acids: CASSLGLEIHTGELFF.